This TCR beta chain was retrieved from a study of control samples from healthy donors and cancer patients. V shed 5 bases and J 2 bases; nucleotides not matched to a gene: 20. CDR1 is SEHNR, CDR2 FQNEAQ, per germline (reference sequence). This CDR3 contains 20 residues. Only in-frame clones appear in the TCRdb table, and some are missing; sequencing was by immunoSEQ multiplex PCR. This table has 150,000 to 200,000 clones, under 95% appearing once. The sequenced material came from blood. The receptor was derived from a woman under 30 in good health. V and J are TRBV7-9 and TRBJ2-7, with 11 bases lining up with TRBD1. Here the CDR3 DNA reads TGTGCCAGCAGCACCTCCCGGCGGGGGACAGGGGGTTTTTCTGCCTACGAGCAGTACTTC. It encodes CASSTSRRGTGGFSAYEQYF.